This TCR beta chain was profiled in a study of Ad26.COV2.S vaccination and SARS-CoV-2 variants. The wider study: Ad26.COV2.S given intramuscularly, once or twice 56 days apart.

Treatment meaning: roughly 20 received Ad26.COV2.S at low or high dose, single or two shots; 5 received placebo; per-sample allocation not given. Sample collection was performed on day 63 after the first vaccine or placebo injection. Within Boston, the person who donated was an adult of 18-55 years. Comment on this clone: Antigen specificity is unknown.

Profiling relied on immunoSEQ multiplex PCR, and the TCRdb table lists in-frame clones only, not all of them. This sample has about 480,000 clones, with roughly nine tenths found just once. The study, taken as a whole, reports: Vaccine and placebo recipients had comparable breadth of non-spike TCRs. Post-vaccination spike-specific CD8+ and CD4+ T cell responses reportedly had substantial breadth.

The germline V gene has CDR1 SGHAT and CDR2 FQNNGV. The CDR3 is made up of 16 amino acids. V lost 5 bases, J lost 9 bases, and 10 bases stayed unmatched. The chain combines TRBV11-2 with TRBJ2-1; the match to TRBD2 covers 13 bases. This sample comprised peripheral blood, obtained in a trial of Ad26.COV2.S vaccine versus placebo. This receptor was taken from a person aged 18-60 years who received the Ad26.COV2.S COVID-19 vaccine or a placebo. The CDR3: CASSRTLAGGPPEQFF. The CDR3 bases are TGTGCCAGCAGCAGAACACTAGCGGGAGGGCCCCCTGAGCAGTTCTTC.